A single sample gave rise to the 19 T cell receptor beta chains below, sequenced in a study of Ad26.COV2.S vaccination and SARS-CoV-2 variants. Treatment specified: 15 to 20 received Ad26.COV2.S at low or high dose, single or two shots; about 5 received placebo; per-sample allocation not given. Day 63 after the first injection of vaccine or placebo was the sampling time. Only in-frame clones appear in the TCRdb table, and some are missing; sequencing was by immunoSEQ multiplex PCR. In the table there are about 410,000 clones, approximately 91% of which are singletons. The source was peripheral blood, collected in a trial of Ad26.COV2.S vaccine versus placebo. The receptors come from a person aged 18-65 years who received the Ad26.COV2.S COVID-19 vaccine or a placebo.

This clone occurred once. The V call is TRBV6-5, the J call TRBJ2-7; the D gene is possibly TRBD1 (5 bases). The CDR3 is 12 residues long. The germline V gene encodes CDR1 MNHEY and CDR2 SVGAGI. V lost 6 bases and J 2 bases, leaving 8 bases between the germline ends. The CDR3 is CASRATAYEQYF. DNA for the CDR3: TGTGCCAGCAGAGCGACAGCCTACGAGCAGTACTTC.

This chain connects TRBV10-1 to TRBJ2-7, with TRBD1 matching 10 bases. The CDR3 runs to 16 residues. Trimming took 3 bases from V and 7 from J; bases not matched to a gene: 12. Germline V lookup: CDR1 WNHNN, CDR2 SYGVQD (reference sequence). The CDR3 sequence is CASSDTLDRGVGEQYF. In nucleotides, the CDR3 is TGCGCCAGCAGTGATACTCTGGACAGGGGGGTCGGAGAGCAGTACTTC.

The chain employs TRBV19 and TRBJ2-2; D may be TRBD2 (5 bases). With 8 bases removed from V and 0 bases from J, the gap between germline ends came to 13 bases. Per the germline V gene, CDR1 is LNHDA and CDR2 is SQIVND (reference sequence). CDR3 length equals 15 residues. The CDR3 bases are TGTGCCAGTCTATGGAGGCACGCGAACACCGGGGAGCTGTTTTTT. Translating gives CASLWRHANTGELFF. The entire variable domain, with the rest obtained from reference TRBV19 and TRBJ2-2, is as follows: DGGITQSPKYLFRKEGQNVTLSCEQNLNHDAMYWYRQDPGQGLRLIYYSQIVNDFQKGDIAEGYSVSREKKESFPLTVTSAQKNPTAFYLCASLWRHANTGELFFGEGSRLTVL.

Here the CDR3 DNA reads TGTGCCAGCAGTGAAGCAGAAGAGAACACTGAAGCTTTCTTT. It specifies CASSEAEENTEAFF. This chain joins TRBV6-1 and TRBJ1-1, with D uncertain. CDR3 length: 14 amino acids. The V end lost 0 bases, the J end lost 1 base, and 6 bases lay between the germline ends. Germline V lookup: CDR1 MNHNS, CDR2 SASEGT.

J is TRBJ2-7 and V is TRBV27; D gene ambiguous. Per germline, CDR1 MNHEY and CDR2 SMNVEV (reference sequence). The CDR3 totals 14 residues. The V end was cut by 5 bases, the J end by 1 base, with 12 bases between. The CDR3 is CASSLGLDSYEQYF. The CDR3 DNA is TGTGCCAGCAGTCTCGGGCTGGATTCCTACGAGCAGTACTTC.

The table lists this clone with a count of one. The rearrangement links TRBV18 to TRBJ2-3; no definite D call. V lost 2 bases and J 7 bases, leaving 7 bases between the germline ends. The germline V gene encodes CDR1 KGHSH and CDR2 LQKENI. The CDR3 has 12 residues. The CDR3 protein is CASSPDSNTQYF. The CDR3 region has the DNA TGTGCCAGCTCACCAGATAGTAATACGCAGTATTTT.

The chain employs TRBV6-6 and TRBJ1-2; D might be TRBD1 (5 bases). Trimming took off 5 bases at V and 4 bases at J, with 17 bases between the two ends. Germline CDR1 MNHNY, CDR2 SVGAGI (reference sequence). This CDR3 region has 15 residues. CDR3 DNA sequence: TGTGCCAGCAGTACCCCAGCAGGGTCGATCTATGGCTACACCTTC. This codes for CASSTPAGSIYGYTF.

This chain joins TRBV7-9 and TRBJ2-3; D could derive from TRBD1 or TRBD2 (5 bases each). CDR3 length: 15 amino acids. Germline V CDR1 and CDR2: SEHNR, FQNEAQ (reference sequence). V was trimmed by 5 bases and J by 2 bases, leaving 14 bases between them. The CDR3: CASSPLGAHTDTQYF. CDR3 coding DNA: TGTGCCAGCAGCCCGCTCGGGGCCCACACAGATACGCAGTATTTT. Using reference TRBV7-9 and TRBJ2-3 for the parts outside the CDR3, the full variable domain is DTGVSQNPRHKITKRGQNVTFRCDPISEHNRLYWYRQTLGQGPEFLTYFQNEAQLEKSRLLSDRFSAERPKGSFSTLEIQRTEQGDSAMYLCASSPLGAHTDTQYFGPGTRLTVL.

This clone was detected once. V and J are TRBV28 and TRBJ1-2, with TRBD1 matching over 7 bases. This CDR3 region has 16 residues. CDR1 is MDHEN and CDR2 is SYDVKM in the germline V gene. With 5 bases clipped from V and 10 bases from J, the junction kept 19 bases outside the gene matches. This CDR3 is CASSPVSWYRDRYYTF. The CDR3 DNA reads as TGTGCCAGCAGTCCCGTTTCTTGGTACCGGGACAGATACTACACCTTC.

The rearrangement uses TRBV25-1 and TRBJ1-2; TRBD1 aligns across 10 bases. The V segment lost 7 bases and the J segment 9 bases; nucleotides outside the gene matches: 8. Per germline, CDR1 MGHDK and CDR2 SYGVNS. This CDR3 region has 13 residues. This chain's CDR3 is CASNPPGQGSYTF. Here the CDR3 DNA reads TGTGCCAGCAATCCGCCGGGACAGGGGAGCTACACCTTC.

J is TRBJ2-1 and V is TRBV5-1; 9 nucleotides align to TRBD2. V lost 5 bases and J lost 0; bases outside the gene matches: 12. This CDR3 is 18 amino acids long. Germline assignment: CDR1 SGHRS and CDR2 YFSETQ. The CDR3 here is CASRRLISGGISYNEQFF. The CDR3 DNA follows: TGCGCCAGCAGAAGACTAATTAGCGGGGGCATCTCCTACAATGAGCAGTTCTTC.

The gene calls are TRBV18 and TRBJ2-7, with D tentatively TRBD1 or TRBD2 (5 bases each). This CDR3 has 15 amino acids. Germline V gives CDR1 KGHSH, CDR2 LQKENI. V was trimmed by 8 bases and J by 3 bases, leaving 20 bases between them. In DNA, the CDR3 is TGTGCCAGCCGAGAGGGTCTAGACAGAAGCTACGAGCAGTACTTC. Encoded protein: CASREGLDRSYEQYF.

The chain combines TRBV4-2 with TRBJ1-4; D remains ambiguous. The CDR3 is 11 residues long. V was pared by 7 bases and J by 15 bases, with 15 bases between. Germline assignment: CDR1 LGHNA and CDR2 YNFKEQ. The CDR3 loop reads CASTSWEGVFF. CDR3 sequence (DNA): TGTGCCAGCACTTCCTGGGAGGGAGTGTTTTTT.

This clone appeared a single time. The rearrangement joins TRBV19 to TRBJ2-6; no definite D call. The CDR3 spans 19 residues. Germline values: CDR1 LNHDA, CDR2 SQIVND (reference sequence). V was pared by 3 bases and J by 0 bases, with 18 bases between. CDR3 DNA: TGTGCCAGTAGTATGATAGAGGCAGAATCGAGCTCTGGGGCCAACGTCCTGACTTTC. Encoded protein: CASSMIEAESSSGANVLTF. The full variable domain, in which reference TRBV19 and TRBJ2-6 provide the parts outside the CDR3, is DGGITQSPKYLFRKEGQNVTLSCEQNLNHDAMYWYRQDPGQGLRLIYYSQIVNDFQKGDIAEGYSVSREKKESFPLTVTSAQKNPTAFYLCASSMIEAESSSGANVLTFGAGSRLTVL.

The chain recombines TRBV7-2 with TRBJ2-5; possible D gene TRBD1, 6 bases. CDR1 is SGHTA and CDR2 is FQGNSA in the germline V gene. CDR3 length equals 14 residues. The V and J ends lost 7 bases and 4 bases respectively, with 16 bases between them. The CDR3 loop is CASTSRTDGETQYF. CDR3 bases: TGTGCCAGCACCTCCCGGACAGATGGAGAGACCCAGTACTTC.

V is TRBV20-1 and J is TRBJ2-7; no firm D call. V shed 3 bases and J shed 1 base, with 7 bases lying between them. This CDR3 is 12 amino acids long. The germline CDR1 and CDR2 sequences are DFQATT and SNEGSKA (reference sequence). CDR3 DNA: TGCAGTGCTAGTCGCCCTTCCTACGAGCAGTACTTC. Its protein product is CSASRPSYEQYF.

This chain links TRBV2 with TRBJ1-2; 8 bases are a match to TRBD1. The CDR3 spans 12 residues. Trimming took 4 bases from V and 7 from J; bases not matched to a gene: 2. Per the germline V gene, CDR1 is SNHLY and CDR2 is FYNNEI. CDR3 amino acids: CASSGTGLGYTF. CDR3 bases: TGTGCCAGCAGTGGGACAGGGCTTGGCTACACCTTC.

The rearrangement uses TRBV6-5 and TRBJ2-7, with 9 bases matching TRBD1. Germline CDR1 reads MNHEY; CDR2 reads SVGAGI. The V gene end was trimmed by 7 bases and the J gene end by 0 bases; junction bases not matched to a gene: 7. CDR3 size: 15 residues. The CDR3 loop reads CASTSGTGSSYEQYF. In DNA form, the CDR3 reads TGTGCCAGCACTTCCGGGACAGGGTCCTCCTACGAGCAGTACTTC.

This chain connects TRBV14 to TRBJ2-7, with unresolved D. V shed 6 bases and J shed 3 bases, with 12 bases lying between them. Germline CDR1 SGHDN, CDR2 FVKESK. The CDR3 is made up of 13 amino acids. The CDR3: CASSRRRHYEQYF. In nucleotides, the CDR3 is TGTGCCAGCAGTCGCAGGCGCCACTACGAGCAGTACTTC.